A single sample is the source of the 11 T cell receptor beta chains below, sequenced in a study of cytomegalovirus exposure and HLA in healthy donors. Amplification used 60 Vbeta primers and 13 Jbeta primers. Some clones are missing from TCRdb's copy, which holds only in-frame ones; the method was immunoSEQ multiplex PCR. The sample includes 140,000 to 150,000 clones, more than 75% seen only once; the top ten take 2.5% to 3%. Sequenced sample: PBMCs. These TCRs come from a female donor in good health and CMV-seronegative.

The rearrangement joins TRBV5-4 to TRBJ2-1; 12 nucleotides match TRBD2. This CDR3 contains 17 residues. With 4 bases clipped from V and 4 bases from J, the junction kept 9 bases outside the gene matches. Germline-derived CDR1 and CDR2 are SGHNT and YYREEE (reference sequence). The DNA of the CDR3 is TGTGCCAGCAGCGCACCGACTAGCGGGGGCTCTTACAATGAGCAGTTCTTC. Translating it yields CASSAPTSGGSYNEQFF.

This sequence joins TRBV11-2 and TRBJ2-7, with TRBD1 identical over 7 bases. Per germline, CDR1 SGHAT and CDR2 FQNNGV. There are 14 residues in the CDR3. With V trimmed by 5 bases and J by 7 bases, 11 bases remained unmatched. The CDR3 coding sequence is TGTGCCAGCAGCACGCGACAGGGCTCTGCTGAGCAGTACTTC. It is translated as CASSTRQGSAEQYF.

This clone was recorded a few times. The V gene is TRBV5-1, the J gene TRBJ1-1; no reliable D call. There are 16 residues in the CDR3. Trimming stripped 5 bases from V and 1 base from J, with 18 bases between. Germline assignment: CDR1 SGHRS and CDR2 YFSETQ. CDR3 region: CASRPLGGEGNTEAFF. The DNA for the CDR3 is TGCGCCAGCAGGCCGTTGGGCGGCGAGGGGAACACTGAAGCTTTCTTT.

J is TRBJ2-1 and V is TRBV7-9; TRBD2 agrees at 8 bases. This CDR3 has 15 residues. V trimming: 5 bases; J trimming: 8 bases; junction bases outside the gene matches: 11. In germline, CDR1 is SEHNR, CDR2 FQNEAQ (reference sequence). The CDR3 protein is CASSPGTSWGDEQFF. In nucleotides, the CDR3 is TGTGCCAGCAGCCCCGGGACTAGTTGGGGGGATGAGCAGTTCTTC.

The V call is TRBV6-6, the J call TRBJ2-7; D might be TRBD1 (6 bases). Germline V gene sequence: CDR1 MNHNY, CDR2 SVGAGI (reference sequence). The CDR3 contains 13 residues. V was trimmed by 6 bases and J by 3 bases, leaving 12 bases between them. CDR3 sequence: CASSATQGYEQYF. DNA of the CDR3: TGTGCCAGCAGCGCTACACAGGGCTACGAGCAGTACTTC.

Note on this clone: A read error may produce the germline difference seen at one junction end. The J gene is TRBJ1-2, the V gene TRBV7-2; D gene unclear. The CDR3 is made up of 13 amino acids. Germline V gene sequence: CDR1 SGHTA, CDR2 FQGNSA. CDR3 DNA: TGTGCCAGCAGCCTCGATGTTAACTATGGCTACCCCTTC. The encoded protein is CASSLDVNYGYPF.

The rearrangement uses TRBV5-4 and TRBJ2-3, with 9 bases that match TRBD1. Germline CDR1 and CDR2: SGHNT and YYREEE (reference sequence). The V segment lost 4 bases and the J segment 2 bases; nucleotides outside the gene matches: 5. The CDR3 runs 15 residues. This CDR3 is CASSHGQGPTDTQYF. CDR3 bases: TGTGCCAGCAGCCACGGACAGGGGCCCACAGATACGCAGTATTTT.

The J gene is TRBJ2-7, the V gene TRBV2; 9 bases are a match to TRBD2. J lost 3 bases, V lost 1 base, and 1 base had no gene match. This CDR3 contains 14 residues. Per the germline V gene, CDR1 is SNHLY and CDR2 is FYNNEI. As DNA, the CDR3 is TGTGCCAGCAGTGAAGGACTAGCGGACTACGAGCAGTACTTC. Protein product: CASSEGLADYEQYF. The complete variable domain, with remaining parts taken from reference TRBV2 and TRBJ2-7, reads EPEVTQTPSHQVTQMGQEVILRCVPISNHLYFYWYRQILGQKVEFLVSFYNNEISEKSEIFDDQFSVERPDGSNFTLKIRSTKLEDSAMYFCASSEGLADYEQYFGPGTRLTVT.

The chain employs TRBV9 and TRBJ2-3, with 8 bases fitting TRBD2. V lost 4 bases to trimming and J lost 2 bases; unmatched junction nucleotides: 9. The CDR3 runs to 16 residues. Germline assignment: CDR1 SGDLS and CDR2 YYNGEE. In DNA form, the CDR3 reads TGTGCCAGCAGCCCAGGGGTAGCGGGGCCCACAGATACGCAGTATTTT. Translating gives CASSPGVAGPTDTQYF.

The genes are TRBV6-5 and TRBJ2-1; possible D gene TRBD2, 6 bases. Trimming stripped 1 base from V and 7 bases from J, with 8 bases between. This CDR3 is built from 13 residues. Germline V gives CDR1 MNHEY, CDR2 SVGAGI. CDR3 amino acids: CASSYYGGNEQFF. The CDR3 DNA reads TGTGCCAGCAGTTACTACGGGGGAAATGAGCAGTTCTTC.

This clone has a handful of counts. The V call is TRBV6-5, the J call TRBJ1-1, with D hard to call. Germline V CDR1 and CDR2: MNHEY, SVGAGI. This CDR3 comprises 11 residues. V was cut by 5 bases and J by 3 bases, with 4 bases left in between. In nucleotides, the CDR3 is TGTGCCAGCAGTCGGGACACTGAAGCTTTCTTT. Translating it yields CASSRDTEAFF.